The 2 T cell receptor beta chains below come from one sample, sequenced in a study of blood T cell repertoires in COVID-19. Clones were sequenced by immunoSEQ multiplex PCR, and TCRdb holds only the in-frame ones, with some missing. This sample has some 210,000 clones, with more than 70% found just once. The sequencing input was peripheral blood. These receptors were taken from a woman aged 35 to 49 who had recovered from COVID-19.

The V gene is TRBV2, the J gene TRBJ2-7; a possible D gene is TRBD2 (6 bases). Germline CDR1 is SNHLY and CDR2 is FYNNEI. The CDR3 is 15 amino acids. Between the trimmed V and J ends, which lost 6 bases and 1 base, there was a span of 16 bases. CDR3 amino acids: CASSVGGSSSYEQYF. In DNA, the CDR3 is TGTGCCAGCAGCGTCGGGGGATCATCTTCCTACGAGCAGTACTTC.

This clone was found a few times. The chain is built from TRBV5-1 and TRBJ1-1; D is perhaps TRBD1 (6 bases). The CDR3 consists of 14 residues. The germline V and J ends were trimmed by 5 bases and 0 bases, with 11 bases remaining between them. From germline, CDR1 is SGHRS and CDR2 YFSETQ. Here the CDR3 DNA reads TGCGCCAGCAGTTCGGACAGCGTGAACACTGAAGCTTTCTTT. Translated: CASSSDSVNTEAFF.